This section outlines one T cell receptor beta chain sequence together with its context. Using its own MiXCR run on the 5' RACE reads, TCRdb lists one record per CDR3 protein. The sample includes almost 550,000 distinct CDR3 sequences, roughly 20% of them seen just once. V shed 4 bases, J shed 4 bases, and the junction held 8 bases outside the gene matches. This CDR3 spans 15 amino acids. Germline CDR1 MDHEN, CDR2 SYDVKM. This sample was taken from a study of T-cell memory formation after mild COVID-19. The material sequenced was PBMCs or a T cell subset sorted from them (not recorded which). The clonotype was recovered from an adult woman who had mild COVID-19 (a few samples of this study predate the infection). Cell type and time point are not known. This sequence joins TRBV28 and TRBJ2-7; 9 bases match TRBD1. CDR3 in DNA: TGTGCCAGCAGTTCTGGGGGGACAGGGCCGTACGAGCAGTACTTC. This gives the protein CASSSGGTGPYEQYF.